Listed here is a single T cell receptor beta chain. Its antigen is unknown. This sample is part of a study of radiotherapy plus CTLA-4 blockade in lung cancer. Study summary: An objective response was seen in around 17% of patients, and disease control in 31%.

Clones were sequenced by immunoSEQ multiplex PCR, and TCRdb holds only the in-frame ones, with some missing. The data contain approximately 80,000 clones, about 84% of them singletons. Study outcomes and limitations: Subsequent to radiotherapy plus ipilimumab, tumor-derived TCR clones underwent expansion in blood.

The V gene's germline CDR1 is SGHAT and CDR2 FQNNGV. CDR3 length: 13 residues. The V and J ends lost 0 bases and 7 bases respectively, with 9 bases between them. The material sequenced was peripheral blood, taken from a patient treated with radiotherapy plus ipilimumab. The chain uses TRBV11-2 and TRBJ1-2; D is possibly TRBD1 (6 bases). The TCR originated in a human donor with non-small cell lung cancer who had stable disease on radiotherapy plus ipilimumab. CDR3 sequence reads: CASSLDKQGGYTF. In DNA, the CDR3 is TGTGCCAGCAGCTTAGATAAACAGGGTGGCTACACCTTC.